Sequencing of this T cell receptor beta chain was carried out in a study of T cells in Graves' hyperthyroidism and ophthalmopathy. Study-wide background: Pretreatment peripheral blood was obtained at initial diagnosis.

Diagnosis of hyperthyroidism was new in patients aged 18 to 65, and its duration was under 2 months. Overall study results and limits: Ophthalmopathy was identified by the model a median about 6.4 months ahead of onset. Among thyroid clonotypes expanded above 0.001, most also appeared in blood.

This clonotype was seen many times. No antigen is known for it. TCR beta CDR3 regions were amplified from RNA transcripts. Primed by the HTBI set, a first-round RT-PCR was run on the TCR CDR3. TCRdb itself ran the multiplex PCR reads through MiXCR, one entry per CDR3 protein. The sample lists some 620,000 distinct CDR3 sequences, 15% to 20% occurring once. The CDR3 length is 14 residues. Per the germline V gene, CDR1 is KGHSH and CDR2 is LQKENI. Trimming left V 3 bases short and J 1 base short, with 9 bases between. The V call is TRBV18, the J call TRBJ1-1, with D perhaps TRBD1 (5 bases). This sequence was found in a woman in her 30s with Graves' hyperthyroidism. Sequencing used blood. The CDR3 bases are TGTGCCAGCTCACCGACAGAGGGGAACACTGAAGCTTTCTTT. This gives the protein CASSPTEGNTEAFF.